Listed below are T cell receptor beta chains from one sample, sequenced in a study of radiation and T cells in renal cell carcinoma. The protocol was immunoSEQ multiplex PCR, while the TCRdb copy is restricted to in-frame clones and leaves out a portion. The sample contains approximately 18,000 clones, just over 60% of which appear only once. The sample was tumor tissue, taken from a patient whose treatment included radiotherapy and nephrectomy. These receptor sequences come from a woman aged 70-85 years with renal cell carcinoma. Each CDR3 is given with its conserved first and last residue. D genes are given only for firm matches. Clone size is not always given. Where it is, it says once, few, many or a class for expanded clones.

NA,TRBJ2-7,TRBV9,TRBD1,CASSPRQGNSYEQYF,TGTGCCAGCAGCCCCAGACAGGGGAACTCCTACGAGCAGTACTTC
NA,TRBJ1-3,TRBV11-3,TRBD1,CASSPGQGPGNTIYF,TGTGCCAGCAGCCCAGGACAGGGGCCTGGAAACACCATATATTTT
once,TRBJ1-4,TRBV30,NA,CAWSVGVGAAEKLFF,TGTGCCTGGAGTGTAGGGGTTGGGGCGGCTGAAAAACTGTTTTTT
NA,TRBJ1-2,TRBV7-2,TRBD1,CASSTDRSYLYGYTF,TGTGCCAGCAGTACGGACAGGAGTTATCTCTATGGCTACACCTTC
few,TRBJ2-7,TRBV12-2,NA,CASPRLAGPNYEQYF,TGTGCAAGTCCCAGACTAGCGGGACCGAACTACGAGCAGTACTTC
once,TRBJ2-2,TRBV9,TRBD2,CASSGSGGAFTGELFF,TGTGCCAGCAGCGGTAGCGGGGGGGCCTTCACCGGGGAGCTGTTTTTT
NA,TRBJ2-7,TRBV28,NA,CASRQTGRYEQYF,TGTGCCAGCAGGCAAACAGGGCGATACGAGCAGTACTTC
NA,TRBJ1-3,TRBV7-2,NA,CASSLGGGRSGNTIYF,TGTGCCAGCAGCTTAGGCGGCGGGAGGTCTGGAAACACCATATATTTT
NA,TRBJ2-1,TRBV2,TRBD2,CACHGAGRIYNEQFF,TGTGCCTGCCACGGAGCGGGGCGGATCTACAATGAGCAGTTCTTC
NA,TRBJ1-5,TRBV28,NA,CASSSPTRGSNQPQHF,TGTGCCAGCAGTTCTCCCACAAGGGGGAGCAATCAGCCCCAGCATTTT
few,TRBJ2-7,TRBV27,TRBD1,CASRTGWNEQYF,TGTGCCAGCCGGACAGGTTGGAACGAGCAGTACTTC
few,TRBJ1-4,TRBV2,NA,CASSAVGQTNEKLFF,TGTGCCAGCAGTGCCGTGGGCCAAACTAATGAAAAACTGTTTTTT
NA,TRBJ2-3,TRBV7-9,TRBD2,CASSSGLAGFADTQYF,TGTGCCAGCAGCTCGGGACTAGCGGGGTTTGCAGATACGCAGTATTTT
NA,TRBJ1-5,TRBV7-8,NA,CASSLSSDPNQPQHF,TGTGCCAGCAGCCTGAGCTCGGACCCAAATCAGCCCCAGCATTTT
NA,TRBJ1-2,TRBV7-2,TRBD1,CASSPRQGVGGYTF,TGTGCCAGCAGCCCACGACAGGGGGTGGGAGGCTACACCTTC
NA,TRBJ2-2,TRBV9,NA,CASSETPNTGELFF,TGTGCCAGCAGCGAGACCCCCAATACCGGGGAGCTGTTTTTT
NA,TRBJ1-1,TRBV4-3,NA,CASRVGAGEAFF,TGCGCCAGCAGAGTGGGGGCGGGTGAAGCTTTCTTT
medium-sized,TRBJ2-5,TRBV19,TRBD1,CASSVSTGAETQYF,TGTGCCAGTAGTGTCTCGACAGGGGCAGAGACCCAGTACTTC
once,TRBJ1-2,TRBV5-8,NA,CASSLGGAYGYTF,TGTGCCAGCAGCTTAGGAGGGGCCTATGGCTACACCTTC
few,TRBJ2-1,TRBV2,NA,CASSEWGEQFF,TGTGCCAGCAGTGAATGGGGTGAGCAGTTCTTC
once,TRBJ2-2,TRBV5-6,NA,CASSRPGRNTGELFF,TGTGCCAGCAGCCGTCCGGGGAGGAACACCGGGGAGCTGTTTTTT
NA,TRBJ1-2,TRBV30,NA,CAWSIQRYGYTF,TGTGCCTGGAGTATCCAGCGCTATGGCTACACCTTC
NA,TRBJ1-3,TRBV6-6,NA,CASSYGQSSGNTIYF,TGTGCCAGCAGTTACGGGCAGTCCTCTGGAAACACCATATATTTT
NA,TRBJ2-5,TRBV9,NA,CASSSWTGPQYF,TGTGCCAGCAGCTCTTGGACCGGCCCCCAGTACTTC
NA,TRBJ2-7,TRBV30,NA,CAWSVGSLGYEQYF,TGTGCCTGGAGTGTTGGAAGTCTAGGCTACGAGCAGTACTTC
NA,TRBJ1-2,TRBV27,NA,CASSLRGDQLVFYGYTF,TGTGCCAGCAGTTTAAGGGGGGACCAACTCGTTTTCTATGGCTACACCTTC
NA,TRBJ1-2,TRBV7-2,TRBD1,CASSLAFSQGGGYTF,TGTGCCAGCAGCTTAGCGTTTTCACAGGGGGGTGGCTACACCTTC
few,TRBJ1-5,TRBV6-1,TRBD1,CASSGSAGTGSNQPQHF,TGTGCCAGCAGTGGATCGGCCGGGACAGGAAGCAATCAGCCCCAGCATTTT
NA,TRBJ2-7,TRBV6-5,NA,CASSYLHAYEQYF,TGTGCCAGCAGTTACCTACATGCCTACGAGCAGTACTTC
NA,TRBJ2-1,TRBV9,TRBD2,CASSVGSGGYNEQFF,TGTGCCAGCAGCGTAGGAAGCGGGGGTTACAATGAGCAGTTCTTC
NA,TRBJ1-3,TRBV4-3,NA,CASSQDLDQRDRNTIYF,TGCGCCAGCAGCCAAGATTTAGATCAGCGGGACCGAAACACCATATATTTT
NA,TRBJ1-1,TRBV4-3,NA,CASSYRVQNTEAFF,TGCGCCAGCAGCTACAGGGTCCAGAACACTGAAGCTTTCTTT
NA,TRBJ1-1,TRBV7-8,NA,CASSFREGSTEAFF,TGTGCCAGCAGCTTCAGGGAGGGGAGCACTGAAGCTTTCTTT
once,TRBJ1-6,TRBV7-9,TRBD1,CASSSFRDSSYNSPLHF,TGTGCCAGCAGCTCTTTCCGGGACAGCTCCTATAATTCACCCCTCCACTTT
NA,TRBJ1-2,TRBV15,TRBD1,CATSATLRDRGYYGYTF,TGTGCCACCAGCGCTACCCTACGGGACAGGGGGTACTATGGCTACACCTTC
once,TRBJ2-7,TRBV2,NA,CASSPGAGMDEQYF,TGTGCCAGCAGTCCGGGTGCAGGTATGGACGAGCAGTACTTC